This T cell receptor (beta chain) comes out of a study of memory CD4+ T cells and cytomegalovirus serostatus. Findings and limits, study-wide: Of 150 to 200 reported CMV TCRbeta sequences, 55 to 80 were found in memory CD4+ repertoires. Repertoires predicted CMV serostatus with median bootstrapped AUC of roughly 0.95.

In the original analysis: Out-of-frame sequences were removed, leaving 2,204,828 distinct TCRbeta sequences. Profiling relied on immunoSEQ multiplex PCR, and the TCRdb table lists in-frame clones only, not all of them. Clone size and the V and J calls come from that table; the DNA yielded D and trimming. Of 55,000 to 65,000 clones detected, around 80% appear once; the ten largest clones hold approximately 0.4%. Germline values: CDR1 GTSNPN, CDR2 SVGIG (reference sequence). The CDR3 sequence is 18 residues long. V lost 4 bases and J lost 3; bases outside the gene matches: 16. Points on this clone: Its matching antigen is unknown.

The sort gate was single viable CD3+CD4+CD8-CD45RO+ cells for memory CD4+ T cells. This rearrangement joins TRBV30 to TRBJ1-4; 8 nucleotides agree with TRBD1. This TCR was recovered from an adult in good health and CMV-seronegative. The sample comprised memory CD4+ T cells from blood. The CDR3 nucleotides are TGTGCCTGGAACAACTTGGACAGGGCCTGGGGAGCTAATGAAAAACTGTTTTTT. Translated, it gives CAWNNLDRAWGANEKLFF. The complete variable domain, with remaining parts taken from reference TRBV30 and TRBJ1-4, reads SQTIHQWPATLVQPVGSPLSLECTVEGTSNPNLYWYRQAAGRGLQLLFYSVGIGQISSEVPQNLSASRPQDRQFILSSKKLLLSDSGFYLCAWNNLDRAWGANEKLFFGSGTQLSVL.